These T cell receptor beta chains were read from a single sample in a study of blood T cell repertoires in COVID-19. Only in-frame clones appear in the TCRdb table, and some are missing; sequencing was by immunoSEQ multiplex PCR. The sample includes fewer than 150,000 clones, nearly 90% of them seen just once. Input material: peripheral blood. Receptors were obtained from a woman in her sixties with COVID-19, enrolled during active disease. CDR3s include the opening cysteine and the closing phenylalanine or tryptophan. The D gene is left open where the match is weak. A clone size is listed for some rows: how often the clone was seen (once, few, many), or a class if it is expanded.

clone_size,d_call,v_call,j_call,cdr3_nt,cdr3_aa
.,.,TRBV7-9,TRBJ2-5,TGTGCCAGCAGCCTTACTAGCCTGGAGACCCAGTACTTC,CASSLTSLETQYF
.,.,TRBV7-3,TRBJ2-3,TGTGCCAGCAGCTCCTCCGGGAGCACAGATACGCAGTATTTT,CASSSSGSTDTQYF
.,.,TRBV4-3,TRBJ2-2,TGCGCCAGCAGCCAAGATATCGGGGTCGGCACCGGGGAGCTGTTTTTT,CASSQDIGVGTGELFF
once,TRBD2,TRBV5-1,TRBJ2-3,TGCGCCAGCAGCCCGGGACTAGGAAGCACAGATACGCAGTATTTT,CASSPGLGSTDTQYF
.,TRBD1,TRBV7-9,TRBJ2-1,TGTGCCAGCAGAAGTAGGGACAGTTATCCCAATGAGCAGTTCTTC,CASRSRDSYPNEQFF
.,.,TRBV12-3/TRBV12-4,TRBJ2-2,TGTGCCAGCAGTTCTGGGGGCGCGCTGTTTTTT,CASSSGGALFF
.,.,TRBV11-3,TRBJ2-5,TGTGCCAGCAGCTCTTCAAGGGGGTCGGAGACCCAGTACTTC,CASSSSRGSETQYF
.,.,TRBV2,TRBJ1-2,TGTGCCAGTCTCACTCGGGGTCCTGTCGGCTACACCTTC,CASLTRGPVGYTF
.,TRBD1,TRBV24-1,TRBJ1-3,TGTGCCACCAGTGGAACCGGGACAGGGCCTGGAAACACCATATATTTT,CATSGTGTGPGNTIYF
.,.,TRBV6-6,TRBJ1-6,TGTGCCAGCAGTACGGACAGCGTAAATTCACCCCTCCACTTT,CASSTDSVNSPLHF
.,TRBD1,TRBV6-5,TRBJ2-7,TGTGCCAGCGTTGGGACAGGGGGGGGCGAGCAGTACTTC,CASVGTGGGEQYF
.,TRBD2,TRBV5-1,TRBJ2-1,TGCGCCAGCAGCTGGGGTAGCGGGGGGCTGGACAATGAGCAGTTCTTC,CASSWGSGGLDNEQFF
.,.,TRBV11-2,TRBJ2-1,TGTGCCAGCAGCTTTAGCGGTGCTAGGCAGTTCTTC,CASSFSGARQFF
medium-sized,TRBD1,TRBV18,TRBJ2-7,TGTGCCAGCTCACCACCCTCACAGGGGTCCTCCTACGAGCAGTACTTC,CASSPPSQGSSYEQYF
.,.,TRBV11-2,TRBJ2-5,TGTGCCAGCAGCCAGCGGGCAGACCAAGAGACCCAGTACTTC,CASSQRADQETQYF
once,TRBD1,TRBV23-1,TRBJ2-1,TGCGCCGGCTCCACTGGACAGGGGAGTTCCGATCCCCCTGACAATGAGCAGTTCTTC,CAGSTGQGSSDPPDNEQFF
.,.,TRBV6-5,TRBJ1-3,TGTGCCAGCCACGGAGGAGACACCATATATTTT,CASHGGDTIYF
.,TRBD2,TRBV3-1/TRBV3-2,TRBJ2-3,TGTGCCAGCAGCCTCCCGCTAGCGGGGGGGCAGGCAGATACGCAGTATTTT,CASSLPLAGGQADTQYF
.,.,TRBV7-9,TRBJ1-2,TGTGCCAGCAGCTCCGGGATAGGTGGCTACACCTTC,CASSSGIGGYTF
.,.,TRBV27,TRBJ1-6,TGTGCCAGCAGTAAATCCCCCCGGTCCTATAATTCACCCCTCCACTTT,CASSKSPRSYNSPLHF
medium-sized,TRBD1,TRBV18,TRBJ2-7,TGTGCCAGCTCACTTCTACCGGGACAGGGAGAATACGAGCAGTACTTC,CASSLLPGQGEYEQYF
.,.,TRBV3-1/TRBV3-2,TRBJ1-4,TGTGCCAGCAGCCAAGATCGTGGGCCGGGTGGACTAGAGGAAAAACTGTTTTTT,CASSQDRGPGGLEEKLFF
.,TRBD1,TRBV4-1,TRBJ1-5,TGCGCCAGCAGCCCGATGGCGACAGGGGATGGTCAGCCCCAGCATTTT,CASSPMATGDGQPQHF
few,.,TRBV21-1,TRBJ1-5,TGTGCCAGCAGCGGCAGGCAACACTCCAATCAGCCCCAGCATTTT,CASSGRQHSNQPQHF
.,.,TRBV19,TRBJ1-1,TGTGCCAGTACTAACCAGGCCAGGGACACTGAAGCTTTCTTT,CASTNQARDTEAFF
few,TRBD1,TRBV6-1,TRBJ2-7,TGTGCCAGCAGTCCGTACGCAGGGGGCTACGAGCAGTACTTC,CASSPYAGGYEQYF
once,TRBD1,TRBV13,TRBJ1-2,TGTGCCAGCAGCTTAGGGGCGGGGACAGGGGGTGACTATGGCTACACCTTC,CASSLGAGTGGDYGYTF
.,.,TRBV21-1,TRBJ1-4,TGTGCCAGCAGCAACTCGGGGGAAAGGGCAACTAATGAAAAACTGTTTTTT,CASSNSGERATNEKLFF
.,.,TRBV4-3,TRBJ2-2,TGCGCCAGCAGCCAAGCATCCACAGGTACCAACACCGGGGAGCTGTTTTTT,CASSQASTGTNTGELFF
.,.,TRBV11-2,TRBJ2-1,TGTGCCAGCAGCTTGGACAGAGACAATGAGCAGTTCTTC,CASSLDRDNEQFF